This is a list of T cell receptor beta chains from one sample in a study of blood T cell repertoires in COVID-19. Profiling relied on immunoSEQ multiplex PCR, and the TCRdb table lists in-frame clones only, not all of them. The data contain roughly 200,000 clones, 85% of them singletons. The material sequenced was PBMCs or T cells enriched from blood (not recorded which). These receptors all come from a middle-aged man who had recovered from COVID-19. Both conserved end residues are part of each CDR3. The D gene is left open where the match is weak. Rows give clone size only sometimes, using once, few, many, or a class for an expanded clone.

d_call j_call clone_size v_call cdr3_aa cdr3_nt
NA TRBJ2-1 NA TRBV28 CASRIDSYNEQFF TGTGCCAGCAGAATTGACAGCTACAATGAGCAGTTCTTC
NA TRBJ2-1 NA TRBV7-2 CASSLAGPQRANEQFF TGTGCCAGCAGCTTAGCCGGCCCACAGCGGGCCAATGAGCAGTTCTTC
NA TRBJ2-7 NA TRBV4-1 CASSQEPLAVNYEQYF TGCGCCAGCAGCCAAGAACCGTTAGCGGTGAACTACGAGCAGTACTTC
NA TRBJ1-4 NA TRBV7-9 CASSLGMEGRGKLFF TGTGCCAGCAGCTTAGGGATGGAGGGGAGGGGAAAACTGTTTTTT
TRBD1 TRBJ2-7 NA TRBV18 CASSLTGNYEQYF TGTGCCAGCTCGCTGACAGGGAACTACGAGCAGTACTTC
TRBD2 TRBJ2-1 NA TRBV10-3 CAISGLAGGNEQFF TGTGCCATCAGTGGACTAGCGGGAGGGAATGAGCAGTTCTTC
TRBD2 TRBJ2-1 NA TRBV29-1 CSVVGTSGMAVLF TGCAGCGTTGTAGGGACTAGCGGGATGGCAGTTCTCTTC
NA TRBJ1-1 NA TRBV7-2 CASSFGQPTEAFF TGTGCCAGCAGCTTCGGACAGCCAACTGAAGCTTTCTTT
NA TRBJ2-3 NA TRBV5-4 CASSLDISSSTDTQYF TGTGCCAGCAGCTTGGATATCTCCTCTAGCACAGATACGCAGTATTTT
TRBD2 TRBJ2-3 NA TRBV12-5 CASGRWTSGRKDTQYF TGTGCTAGTGGTCGTTGGACTAGCGGGCGGAAGGATACGCAGTATTTT
NA TRBJ1-4 NA TRBV19 CASSIPSGATNEKLFF TGTGCCAGTAGTATCCCCTCAGGTGCAACTAATGAAAAACTGTTTTTT
NA TRBJ2-7 few TRBV5-1 CASSLRAASYEQYF TGCGCCAGCAGCTTAAGAGCCGCCTCCTACGAGCAGTACTTC
TRBD2 TRBJ2-7 NA TRBV6-2/TRBV6-3 CASSPGGAGAWSEQYF TGTGCCAGCAGTCCCGGTGGGGCGGGAGCGTGGAGCGAGCAGTACTTC
NA TRBJ2-1 NA TRBV4-1 CASSLRQRSSYNEQFF TGCGCCAGCAGCCTACGACAGAGGAGCTCCTACAATGAGCAGTTCTTC
NA TRBJ1-2 NA TRBV19 CASSIGAAYGYTF TGTGCCAGTAGTATAGGGGCTGCCTATGGCTACACCTTC
TRBD2 TRBJ2-1 NA TRBV5-5 CASSFRREGQYNEQFF TGTGCCAGCAGCTTTCGGAGGGAGGGCCAGTACAATGAGCAGTTCTTC
TRBD1 TRBJ1-2 NA TRBV6-5 CASSYSRQGLHTF TGTGCCAGCAGTTACTCCCGACAGGGGCTGCACACCTTC
TRBD2 TRBJ2-1 NA TRBV6-2/TRBV6-3 CASSPRRSGVGNEQFF TGTGCCAGCAGCCCCAGGAGGAGCGGGGTGGGGAATGAGCAGTTCTTC
NA TRBJ2-3 NA TRBV12-3/TRBV12-4 CASRLGTDTQYF TGTGCCAGCAGACTAGGCACAGATACGCAGTATTTT
TRBD1 TRBJ1-6 NA TRBV18 CASSPGTGDNSPLHF TGTGCCAGCTCACCGGGGACAGGGGACAATTCACCCCTCCACTTT
NA TRBJ2-5 NA TRBV30 CAWSEGTLYQETQYF TGTGCCTGGAGTGAAGGGACTTTGTACCAAGAGACCCAGTACTTC
TRBD2 TRBJ2-1 once TRBV28 CASSRPGLAGGNEQFF TGTGCCAGCAGCCGCCCGGGACTAGCGGGAGGGAATGAGCAGTTCTTC
NA TRBJ1-2 NA TRBV5-5 CASSPTNYGYTF TGTGCCAGCAGCCCCACTAACTATGGCTACACCTTC
NA TRBJ2-7 NA TRBV9 CASSEGTSYEQYF TGTGCCAGCAGCGAGGGGACTTCCTACGAGCAGTACTTC
TRBD2 TRBJ2-5 NA TRBV25-1 CASSPGLATSETQYF TGTGCCAGCAGTCCGGGACTAGCGACGTCAGAGACCCAGTACTTC
NA TRBJ1-1 NA TRBV7-2 CASRGGSVGTEAFF TGTGCCAGCAGAGGAGGGTCAGTCGGCACTGAAGCTTTCTTT
TRBD1 TRBJ2-5 NA TRBV13 CASSSQQGASGETQYF TGTGCCAGCAGCTCTCAGCAGGGGGCCTCGGGGGAGACCCAGTACTTC
NA TRBJ1-1 NA TRBV6-5 CASSYGQSRNTEAFF TGTGCCAGCAGTTATGGACAGTCTCGAAACACTGAAGCTTTCTTT
NA TRBJ1-1 NA TRBV7-2 CASSPDSAKNTEAFF TGTGCCAGCAGCCCCGACAGCGCAAAGAACACTGAAGCTTTCTTT
TRBD2 TRBJ2-1 NA TRBV13 CASRKRLAIYNEQFF TGTGCCAGCAGGAAGAGACTAGCGATCTACAATGAGCAGTTCTTC
TRBD1 TRBJ1-6 NA TRBV13 CASSRTGGNNSPLHF TGTGCCAGCAGCCGGACAGGGGGGAATAATTCACCCCTCCACTTT
NA TRBJ1-1 once TRBV12-5 CASGLNRVNTEAFF TGTGCTAGTGGTTTGAACAGGGTGAACACTGAAGCTTTCTTT
TRBD1 TRBJ1-4 NA TRBV15 CATSSDRGGAEKLFF TGTGCCACCAGCAGCGACAGGGGCGGAGCGGAAAAACTGTTTTTT
NA TRBJ1-4 NA TRBV21-1 CASGLPPGSVINEKLFF TGTGCCAGCGGCCTCCCCCCGGGGAGTGTGATTAATGAAAAACTGTTTTTT
TRBD1 TRBJ1-5 few TRBV30 CAWSPGQGFDQPQHF TGTGCCTGGAGTCCGGGACAGGGGTTCGATCAGCCCCAGCATTTT
NA TRBJ2-6 NA TRBV7-3 CASSLLGNGANVLTF TGTGCCAGCAGCTTACTGGGCAATGGGGCCAACGTCCTGACTTTC
NA TRBJ1-6 few TRBV19 CASSAPGQRGRGSPLHF TGTGCCAGTAGTGCGCCGGGACAAAGAGGGCGTGGATCACCCCTCCACTTT
TRBD1 TRBJ2-7 NA TRBV19 CATAWTGDYEQYF TGTGCCACTGCCTGGACAGGGGACTACGAGCAGTACTTC
TRBD1 TRBJ1-2 NA TRBV24-1 CATSDPGTGNYGYTF TGTGCCACCAGTGACCCTGGGACAGGGAACTATGGCTACACCTTC
NA TRBJ1-1 NA TRBV29-1 CSTREIEAFF TGCAGCACTAGGGAAATTGAAGCTTTCTTT
NA TRBJ2-3 NA TRBV9 CASSVGQSTDTQYF TGTGCCAGCAGCGTAGGCCAGAGCACAGATACGCAGTATTTT
TRBD2 TRBJ2-6 NA TRBV2 CASSEDGRASGANVLTF TGTGCCAGCAGTGAAGACGGGAGGGCCTCTGGGGCCAACGTCCTGACTTTC
TRBD1 TRBJ1-2 NA TRBV30 CALARGTGGDGYTF TGTGCCTTGGCTCGAGGGACAGGGGGCGATGGCTACACCTTC